This entry lists 7 T cell receptor beta chains sequenced from one sample in a study of CD8 T cells in Susac syndrome. Random hexamers were used to reverse transcribe an amount of about 0.45 to 1 ug RNA. MiXCR, run by TCRdb on the immunoSEQ multiplex PCR reads, gives a single entry per CDR3 protein. Seen here are about 150,000 distinct CDR3 sequences, around 95% observed once, and the top ten hold 0.15% to 0.2%. Input material: CD4+ T cells from PBMCs. The source of these receptors is a human donor with Susac syndrome.

The chain combines TRBV12-3 or TRBV12-4 with TRBJ2-4; TRBD1 matches at 8 bases. Trimming removed 6 bases from V and 8 bases from J; junction bases left unmatched: 6. This CDR3 comprises 13 residues. CDR3 protein: CASSYDRGDIQYF. The DNA for the CDR3 is TGTGCCAGCAGCTACGACAGGGGAGACATTCAGTACTTC.

This clonotype was recorded a few times. The genes are TRBV23-1 and TRBJ1-2; D not resolved. TRBV23-1 is recorded as an ORF, its role being uncertain. With 4 bases removed from V and 3 bases from J, the gap between germline ends came to 15 bases. This CDR3 has 15 amino acids. The CDR3 sequence is CASSLCGGEDYGYTF. Here the CDR3 DNA reads TGCGCCAGCAGTCTATGCGGTGGGGAAGACTATGGCTACACCTTC.

The V and J genes are TRBV11-2 and TRBJ2-1; possible D gene TRBD1, 7 bases. Trimming left V 4 bases short and J 2 bases short, with 12 bases between. The CDR3 spans 15 residues. Germline assignment: CDR1 SGHAT and CDR2 FQNNGV. CDR3 sequence: CASSSLRGAYNEQFF. CDR3 DNA: TGTGCCAGCAGCTCGCTCAGGGGGGCCTACAATGAGCAGTTCTTC.

The chain employs TRBV12-3 or TRBV12-4 and TRBJ2-7; TRBD2 might be the D (5 bases). The CDR3 covers 12 residues. Trimming stripped 3 bases from V and 3 bases from J, with 6 bases between. CDR3 nucleotide sequence: TGTGCCAGCAGTTTCGCGGGCTACGAGCAGTACTTC. Translating gives CASSFAGYEQYF.

CDR3 DNA: TGTGCCTCTCCGGGGGCTGGGGCCAACGTCCTGACTTTC. It codes for CASPGAGANVLTF. The J gene is TRBJ2-6, the V gene TRBV13; the D gene is possibly TRBD2 (6 bases). Germline V lookup: CDR1 PRHDT, CDR2 FYEKMQ (reference sequence). With 11 bases removed from V and 2 bases from J, the gap between germline ends came to 10 bases. The CDR3 is 13 amino acids.

The chain couples TRBV13 to TRBJ2-7; no definite D call. Germline V gene sequence: CDR1 PRHDT, CDR2 FYEKMQ (reference sequence). The CDR3 consists of 16 residues. V dropped 5 bases and J dropped 1 base, with 18 bases sitting between them. In nucleotides, the CDR3 is TGTGCCAGCAGCCCTCACGGCCGGCGATTTTCCTACGAGCAGTACTTC. Protein product: CASSPHGRRFSYEQYF.

The chain recombines TRBV29-1 with TRBJ1-5; 7 nucleotides line up with TRBD1. The V gene's germline CDR1 is SQVTM and CDR2 ANQGSEA. The CDR3 extends over 12 amino acids. V lost 4 bases, J lost 5 bases, and 2 bases stayed unmatched. CDR3 sequence: CSVGQGDQPQHF. DNA of the CDR3: TGCAGCGTTGGACAGGGCGATCAGCCCCAGCATTTT.